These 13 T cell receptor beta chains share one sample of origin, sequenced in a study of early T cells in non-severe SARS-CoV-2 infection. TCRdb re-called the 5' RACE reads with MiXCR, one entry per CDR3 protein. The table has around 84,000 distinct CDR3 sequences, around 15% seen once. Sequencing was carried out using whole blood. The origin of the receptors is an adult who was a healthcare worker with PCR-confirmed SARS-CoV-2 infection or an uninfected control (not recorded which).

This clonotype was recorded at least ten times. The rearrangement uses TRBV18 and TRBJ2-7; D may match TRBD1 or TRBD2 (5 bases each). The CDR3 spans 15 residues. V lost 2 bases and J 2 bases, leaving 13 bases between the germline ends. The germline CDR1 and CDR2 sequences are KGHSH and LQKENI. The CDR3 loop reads CASSPSLGVPYEQYF. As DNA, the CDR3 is TGTGCCAGCTCACCAAGCTTGGGGGTCCCCTACGAGCAGTACTTC.

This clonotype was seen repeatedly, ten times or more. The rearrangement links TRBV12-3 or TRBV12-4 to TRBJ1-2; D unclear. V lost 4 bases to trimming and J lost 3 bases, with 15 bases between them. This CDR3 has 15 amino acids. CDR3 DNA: TGTGCCAGCAGTTCCTTCCCCCGGAGGGACTATGGCTACACCTTC. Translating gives CASSSFPRRDYGYTF.

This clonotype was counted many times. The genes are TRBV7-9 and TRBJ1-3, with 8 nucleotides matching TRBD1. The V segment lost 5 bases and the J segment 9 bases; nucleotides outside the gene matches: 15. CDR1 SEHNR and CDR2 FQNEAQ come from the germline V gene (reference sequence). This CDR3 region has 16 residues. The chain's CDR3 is CASSHWGRGQGGTIYF. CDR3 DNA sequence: TGTGCCAGCAGCCATTGGGGTCGCGGACAGGGAGGCACCATATATTTT.

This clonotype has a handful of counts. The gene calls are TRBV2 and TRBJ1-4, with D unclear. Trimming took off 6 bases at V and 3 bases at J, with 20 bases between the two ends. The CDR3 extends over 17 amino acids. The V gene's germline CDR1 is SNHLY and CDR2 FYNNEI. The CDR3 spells CASSGGSPGPANEKLFF. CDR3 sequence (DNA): TGTGCCAGCAGCGGCGGGTCTCCTGGACCGGCTAATGAAAAACTGTTTTTT.

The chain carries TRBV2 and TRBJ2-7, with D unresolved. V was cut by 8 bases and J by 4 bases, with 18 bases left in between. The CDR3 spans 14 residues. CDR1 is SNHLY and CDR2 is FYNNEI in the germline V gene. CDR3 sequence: CASDLLARPYEQYF. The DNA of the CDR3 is TGTGCCAGCGATCTGCTGGCCAGACCTTACGAGCAGTACTTC. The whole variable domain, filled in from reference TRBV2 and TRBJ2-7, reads EPEVTQTPSHQVTQMGQEVILRCVPISNHLYFYWYRQILGQKVEFLVSFYNNEISEKSEIFDDQFSVERPDGSNFTLKIRSTKLEDSAMYFCASDLLARPYEQYFGPGTRLTVT.

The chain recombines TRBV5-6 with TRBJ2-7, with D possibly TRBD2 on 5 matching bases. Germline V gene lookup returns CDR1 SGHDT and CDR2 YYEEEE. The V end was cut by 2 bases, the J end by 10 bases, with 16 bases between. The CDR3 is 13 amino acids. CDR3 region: CASSFGGSAIQYF. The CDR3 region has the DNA TGTGCCAGCAGCTTTGGAGGCAGCGCCATACAGTACTTC.

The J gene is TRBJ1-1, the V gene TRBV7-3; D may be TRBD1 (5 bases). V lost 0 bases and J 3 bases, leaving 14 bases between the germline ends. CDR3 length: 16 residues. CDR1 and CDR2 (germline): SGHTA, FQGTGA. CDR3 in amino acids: CASSLTGWQGYTEAFF. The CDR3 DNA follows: TGTGCCAGCAGCTTAACTGGGTGGCAGGGTTACACTGAAGCTTTCTTT.

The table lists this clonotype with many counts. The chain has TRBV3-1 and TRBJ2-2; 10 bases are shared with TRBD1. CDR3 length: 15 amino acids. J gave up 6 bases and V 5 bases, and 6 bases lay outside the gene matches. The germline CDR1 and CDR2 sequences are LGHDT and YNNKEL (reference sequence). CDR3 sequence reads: CASSSGTGEAGELFF. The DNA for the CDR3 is TGTGCCAGCAGCTCCGGGACAGGGGAAGCCGGGGAGCTGTTTTTT. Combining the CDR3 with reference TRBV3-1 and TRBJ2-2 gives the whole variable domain DTAVSQTPKYLVTQMGNDKSIKCEQNLGHDTMYWYKQDSKKFLKIMFSYNNKELIINETVPNRFSPKSPDKAHLNLHINSLELGDSAVYFCASSSGTGEAGELFFGEGSRLTVL.

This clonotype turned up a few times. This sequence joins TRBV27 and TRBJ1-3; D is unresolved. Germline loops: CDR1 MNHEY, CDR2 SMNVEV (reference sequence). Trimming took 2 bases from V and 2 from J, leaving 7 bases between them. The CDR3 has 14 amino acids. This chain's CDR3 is CASSLRGAGNTIYF. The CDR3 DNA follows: TGTGCCAGCAGTTTACGCGGAGCTGGAAACACCATATATTTT.

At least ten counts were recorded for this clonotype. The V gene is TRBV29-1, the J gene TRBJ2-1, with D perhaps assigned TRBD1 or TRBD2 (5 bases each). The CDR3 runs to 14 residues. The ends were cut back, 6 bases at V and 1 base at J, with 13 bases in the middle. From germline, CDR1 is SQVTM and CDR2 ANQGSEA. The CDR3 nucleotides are TGCAGCGTGCCGGGGACGGGATCCTACAATGAGCAGTTCTTC. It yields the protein CSVPGTGSYNEQFF.

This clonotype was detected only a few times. The CDR3 DNA reads as TGTGCCTGGAGTCGTTTCCGGGACGGCAATCAGCCCCAGCATTTT. It yields the protein CAWSRFRDGNQPQHF. The gene calls are TRBV30 and TRBJ1-5; D is possibly TRBD1 (5 bases). CDR3 length equals 15 residues. The V and J ends lost 2 bases and 2 bases respectively, with 13 bases between them. Per germline, CDR1 GTSNPN and CDR2 SVGIG (reference sequence).

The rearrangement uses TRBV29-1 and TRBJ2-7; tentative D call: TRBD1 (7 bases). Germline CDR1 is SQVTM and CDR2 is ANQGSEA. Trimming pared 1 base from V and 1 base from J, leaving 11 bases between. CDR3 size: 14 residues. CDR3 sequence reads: CSVEVQGGSYEQYF. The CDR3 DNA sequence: TGCAGCGTTGAAGTTCAGGGGGGATCCTACGAGCAGTACTTC.

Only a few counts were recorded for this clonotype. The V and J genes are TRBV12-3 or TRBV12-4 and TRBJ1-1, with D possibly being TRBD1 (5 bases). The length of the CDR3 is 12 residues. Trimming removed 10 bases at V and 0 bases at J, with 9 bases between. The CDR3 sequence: CATQGMNTEAFF. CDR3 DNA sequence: TGTGCCACCCAGGGTATGAACACTGAAGCTTTCTTT.